The clone carrying this T cell receptor beta chain was counted a single time. The data were produced by immunoSEQ multiplex PCR, yet TCRdb's version contains in-frame clones alone and is incomplete. The sample has about 45,000 clones, roughly nine tenths seen once. The CDR3 length is 19 residues. Germline V lookup: CDR1 LGHDT, CDR2 YNNKEL (reference sequence). V was clipped by 4 bases and J by 0 bases, with 19 bases between them. These data belong to a study of blood T cell repertoires in COVID-19. This clonotype originated in a human donor in a cohort sampled during active COVID-19. V and J are TRBV3-1 (or the pseudogene TRBV3-2) and TRBJ1-6; possibly TRBD1 for D (5 bases). Sequencing was performed on peripheral blood. The CDR3 loop is CASSPGHQVGSSYNSPLHF. The CDR3 nucleotides read TGTGCCAGCAGCCCCGGACACCAAGTTGGAAGCTCCTATAATTCACCCCTCCACTTT.